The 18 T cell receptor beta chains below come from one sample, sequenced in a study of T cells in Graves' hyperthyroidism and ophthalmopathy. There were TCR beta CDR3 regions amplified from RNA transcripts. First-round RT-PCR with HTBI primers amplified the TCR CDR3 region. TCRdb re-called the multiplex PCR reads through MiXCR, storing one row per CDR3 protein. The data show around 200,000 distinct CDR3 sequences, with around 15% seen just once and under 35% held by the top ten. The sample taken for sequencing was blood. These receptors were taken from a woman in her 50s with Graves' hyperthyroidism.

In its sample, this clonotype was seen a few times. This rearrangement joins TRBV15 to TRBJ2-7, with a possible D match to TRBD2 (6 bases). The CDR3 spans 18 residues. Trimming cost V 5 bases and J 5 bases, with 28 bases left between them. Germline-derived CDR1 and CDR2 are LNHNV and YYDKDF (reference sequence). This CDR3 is CATSRHVGGRPRRNEQYF. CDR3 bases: TGTGCCACCAGCCGGCACGTGGGAGGCAGGCCTAGGAGAAACGAGCAGTACTTC.

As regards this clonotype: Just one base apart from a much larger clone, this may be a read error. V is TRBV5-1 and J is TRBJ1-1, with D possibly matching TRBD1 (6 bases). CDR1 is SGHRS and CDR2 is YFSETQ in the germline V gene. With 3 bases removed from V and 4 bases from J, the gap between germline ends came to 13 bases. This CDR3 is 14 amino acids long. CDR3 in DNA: TGCGCCAGCAGCTCAGTTAGGGGGGGCACTGAAGCTTTCTTT. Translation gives CASSSVRGGTEAFF.

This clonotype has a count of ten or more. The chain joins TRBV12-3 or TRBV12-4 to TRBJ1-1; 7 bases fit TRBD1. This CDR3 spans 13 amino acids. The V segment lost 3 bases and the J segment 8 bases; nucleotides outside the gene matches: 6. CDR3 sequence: CASSFRGQEEAFF. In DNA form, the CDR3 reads TGTGCCAGCAGTTTTCGCGGACAGGAAGAAGCTTTCTTT.

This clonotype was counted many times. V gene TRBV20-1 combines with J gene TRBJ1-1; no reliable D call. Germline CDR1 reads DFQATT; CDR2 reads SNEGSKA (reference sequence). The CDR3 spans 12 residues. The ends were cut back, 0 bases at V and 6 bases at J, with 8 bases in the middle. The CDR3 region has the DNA TGCAGTGCTAGAGATCAATTAGCTGAAGCTTTCTTT. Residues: CSARDQLAEAFF.

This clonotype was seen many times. The CDR3, as DNA: TGTGCCAGCAGTGAATGGGCTACTAACTATGGCTACACCTTC. It is translated as CASSEWATNYGYTF. This rearrangement joins TRBV2 to TRBJ1-2, with D uncertain. Germline CDR1 is SNHLY and CDR2 is FYNNEI. Trimming pared 2 bases from V and 0 bases from J, leaving 7 bases between. The CDR3 runs to 14 residues.

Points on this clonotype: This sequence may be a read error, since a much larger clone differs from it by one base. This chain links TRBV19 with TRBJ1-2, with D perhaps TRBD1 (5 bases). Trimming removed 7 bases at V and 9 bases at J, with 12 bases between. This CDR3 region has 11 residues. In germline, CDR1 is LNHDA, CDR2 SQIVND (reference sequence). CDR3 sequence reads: CASTDRYSYTF. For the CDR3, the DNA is TGTGCCAGTACCGACAGATACAGCTACACCTTC.

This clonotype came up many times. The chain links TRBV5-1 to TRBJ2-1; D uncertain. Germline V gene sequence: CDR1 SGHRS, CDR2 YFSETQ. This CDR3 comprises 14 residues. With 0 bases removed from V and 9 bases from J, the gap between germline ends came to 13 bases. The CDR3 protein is CASSLGNSAVEQFF. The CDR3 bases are TGCGCCAGCAGCTTGGGTAATTCGGCGGTTGAGCAGTTCTTC.

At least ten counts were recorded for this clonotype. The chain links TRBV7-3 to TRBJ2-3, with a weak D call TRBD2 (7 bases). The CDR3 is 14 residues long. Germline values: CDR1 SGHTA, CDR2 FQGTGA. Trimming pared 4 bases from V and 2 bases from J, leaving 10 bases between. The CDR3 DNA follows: TGTGCCAGCAGCTGGGCGGGGGCCACAGATACGCAGTATTTT. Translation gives CASSWAGATDTQYF.

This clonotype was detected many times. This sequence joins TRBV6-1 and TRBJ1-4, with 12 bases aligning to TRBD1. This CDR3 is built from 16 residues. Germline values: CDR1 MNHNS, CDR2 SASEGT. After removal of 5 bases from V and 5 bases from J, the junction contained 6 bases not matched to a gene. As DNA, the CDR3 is TGTGCCAGCAGTCCCGGGACAGGGGGCTGGAATGAAAAACTGTTTTTT. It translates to CASSPGTGGWNEKLFF.

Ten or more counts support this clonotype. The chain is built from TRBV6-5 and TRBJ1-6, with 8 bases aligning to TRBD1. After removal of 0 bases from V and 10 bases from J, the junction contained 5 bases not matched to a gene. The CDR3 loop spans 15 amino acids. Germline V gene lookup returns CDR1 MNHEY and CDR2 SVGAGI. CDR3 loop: CASSYSGQGASPLHF. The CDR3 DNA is TGTGCCAGCAGTTACTCGGGGCAGGGGGCATCACCCCTCCACTTT.

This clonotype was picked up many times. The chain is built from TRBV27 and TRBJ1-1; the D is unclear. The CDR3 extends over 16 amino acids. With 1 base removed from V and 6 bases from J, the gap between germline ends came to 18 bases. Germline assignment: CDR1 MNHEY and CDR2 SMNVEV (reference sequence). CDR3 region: CASSLLPPQARAEAFF. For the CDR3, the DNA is TGTGCCAGCAGTTTATTACCCCCCCAGGCCCGGGCTGAAGCTTTCTTT.

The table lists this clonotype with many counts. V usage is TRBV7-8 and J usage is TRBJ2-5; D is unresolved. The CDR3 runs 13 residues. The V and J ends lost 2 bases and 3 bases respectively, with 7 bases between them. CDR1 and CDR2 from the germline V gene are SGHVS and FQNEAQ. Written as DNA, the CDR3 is TGTGCCAGCAGCTTAAAAAGTGAAGAGACCCAGTACTTC. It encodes CASSLKSEETQYF.

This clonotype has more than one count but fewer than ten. The CDR3 coding sequence is TGTGCCAGTAGTATTCGAGGGGGTGACACAGATACGCAGTATTTT. It is translated as CASSIRGGDTDTQYF. The V call is TRBV19, the J call TRBJ2-3; D may be TRBD1 (6 bases). The CDR3 totals 15 residues. The germline gives CDR1 LNHDA, CDR2 SQIVND (reference sequence). V was cut by 3 bases and J by 2 bases, with 12 bases left in between.

This chain's CDR3 is CASKQPNTGELFF. CDR3 nucleotides: TGTGCCAGCAAACAACCGAACACCGGGGAGCTGTTTTTT. V and J are TRBV6-1 and TRBJ2-2; unclear D gene. Germline values: CDR1 MNHNS, CDR2 SASEGT. Trimming left V 7 bases short and J 0 bases short, with 6 bases between. This CDR3 spans 13 amino acids.

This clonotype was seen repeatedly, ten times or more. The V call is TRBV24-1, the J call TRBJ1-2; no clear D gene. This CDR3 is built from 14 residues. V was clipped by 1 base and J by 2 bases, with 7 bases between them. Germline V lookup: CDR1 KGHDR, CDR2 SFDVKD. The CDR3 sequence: CATSDFAVNYGYTF. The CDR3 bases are TGTGCCACCAGTGATTTTGCGGTAAACTATGGCTACACCTTC.

CDR3 coding DNA: TGTGCCAGCAGTCCAAACTCTGAGACCCAGTACTTC. Translating gives CASSPNSETQYF. This sequence joins TRBV28 and TRBJ2-5; unclear D gene. The germline V gene encodes CDR1 MDHEN and CDR2 SYDVKM. The ends were cut back, 5 bases at V and 5 bases at J, with 9 bases in the middle. This CDR3 is 12 amino acids long. The whole variable domain, remainder taken from reference TRBV28 and TRBJ2-5, is DVKVTQSSRYLVKRTGEKVFLECVQDMDHENMFWYRQDPGLGLRLIYFSYDVKMKEKGDIPEGYSVSREKKERFSLILESASTNQTSMYLCASSPNSETQYFGPGTRLLVL.

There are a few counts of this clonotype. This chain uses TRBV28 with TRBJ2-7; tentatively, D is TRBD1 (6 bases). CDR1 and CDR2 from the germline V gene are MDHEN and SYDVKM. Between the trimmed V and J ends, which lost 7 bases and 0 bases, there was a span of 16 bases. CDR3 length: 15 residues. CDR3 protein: CASTTGTPSSYEQYF. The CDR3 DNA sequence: TGTGCCAGCACCACCGGGACACCGAGCTCCTACGAGCAGTACTTC.

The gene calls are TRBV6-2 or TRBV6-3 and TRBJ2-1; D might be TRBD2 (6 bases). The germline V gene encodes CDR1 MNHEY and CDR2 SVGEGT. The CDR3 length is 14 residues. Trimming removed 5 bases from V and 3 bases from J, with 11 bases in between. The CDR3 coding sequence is TGTGCCAGCAGTATAGCGGTCCGCTACAATGAGCAGTTCTTC. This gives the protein CASSIAVRYNEQFF.